The clone carrying this T cell receptor beta chain was counted at least ten times. Antigen unknown. This entry comes from a study of identical twins. Donors uniformly comprised healthy Caucasians. Study results and caveats: Cord blood's abundant beta clonotypes had fewer insertions, unlike memory repertoires. Out-of-frame alpha sequences shared between twins exhibited an excess of low generation probability. Cross-sectional statistical analysis was relied on for the conclusions, without the same donors being followed.

TCRdb re-derived calls from the 5' RACE reads in MiXCR, one entry per CDR3 protein. The sample comprises 1.5 million to 2 million distinct CDR3 sequences, around 33% of which are singletons, and more than 0.25% rests with the top ten. This clonotype originated in a newborn girl in good health. Sequenced: cord blood.

In DNA, the CDR3 is TGTGCCATCAGTGAGTCTAAAACAGATACGCAGTATTTT. It codes for CAISESKTDTQYF. This chain connects TRBV10-3 to TRBJ2-3; no firm D call. Germline V gene lookup returns CDR1 ENHRY and CDR2 SYGVKD. V was trimmed by 0 bases and J by 3 bases, leaving 4 bases between them. This CDR3 spans 13 amino acids.